The next 17 T cell receptor beta chains were all read from a single sample in a study of post-analysis software for immune sequencing data. The TCR beta cDNA libraries carried unique molecular identifiers. TCRdb independently ran MiXCR on the PCR reads; one entry per CDR3 protein. The table shows 750,000 to 950,000 distinct CDR3 sequences, with roughly half occurring only once. For these TCRs, the target antigens are not known. General study results and limits: Comparison of patients with controls showed a handful of TRBV segments more frequent in patients, TRBV5-6, TRBV5-1 and TRBV20-1 among them.

The sequenced material came from blood. Receptors originate from a girl aged 5-17 years with multiple sclerosis.

CDR3 loop: CASSDRFSTNEKLFF. The CDR3 DNA reads TGTGCCAGCAGTGACAGATTTTCAACTAATGAAAAACTGTTTTTT. V gene TRBV6-1 combines with J gene TRBJ1-4; D unclear. Trimming removed 3 bases at V and 0 bases at J, with 8 bases between. The germline gives CDR1 MNHNS, CDR2 SASEGT. The CDR3 spans 15 residues.

The chain recombines TRBV20-1 with TRBJ2-7; D remains unclear. Matching the DNA end better, TRBJ2-4 makes the J call doubtful. Per the germline V gene, CDR1 is DFQATT and CDR2 is SNEGSKA (reference sequence). The CDR3 runs to 13 residues. The CDR3 DNA reads TGCAGTGCTAGAGGGGTTCCCAAAAACATTCAGTACTTC. As protein: CSARGVPKNIQYF.

The V gene is TRBV7-6, the J gene TRBJ2-5, with 10 bases aligning to TRBD2. CDR3 length equals 19 residues. Losses at the gene ends were 4 bases for V and 2 bases for J; bases not matched to a gene: 16. CDR1 is SGHVS and CDR2 is FNYEAQ in the germline V gene. DNA of the CDR3: TGTGCCAGCAGCTCGTTACTAGCGGGACCCCGCCGGGGGCAAGAGACCCAGTACTTC. Protein product: CASSSLLAGPRRGQETQYF. The whole variable domain, filled in from reference TRBV7-6 and TRBJ2-5, reads GAGVSQSPRYKVTKRGQDVALRCDPISGHVSLYWYRQALGQGPEFLTYFNYEAQQDKSGLPNDRFSAERPEGSISTLTIQRTEQRDSAMYRCASSSLLAGPRRGQETQYFGPGTRLLVL.

This chain connects TRBV7-3 to TRBJ2-1; 7 bases fit TRBD2. Losses at the gene ends were 4 bases for V and 5 bases for J; bases not matched to a gene: 11. Germline V gene lookup returns CDR1 SGHTA and CDR2 FQGTGA. There are 16 residues in the CDR3. The CDR3 sequence: CASSSVGGGYHNEQFF. CDR3 in DNA: TGTGCCAGCAGCTCTGTTGGGGGGGGGTATCACAATGAGCAGTTCTTC.

The chain joins TRBV7-9 to TRBJ1-1; D may be TRBD1 (5 bases). The V and J ends lost 3 bases and 4 bases respectively, with 12 bases between them. CDR3 length: 14 amino acids. Germline V gives CDR1 SEHNR, CDR2 FQNEAQ (reference sequence). CDR3 bases: TGTGCCAGCAGCTTCAGATCTGGGGGCACTGAAGCTTTCTTT. This translates into CASSFRSGGTEAFF.

This clonotype was seen a few times. The rearrangement joins TRBV3-1 to TRBJ1-6; D is possibly TRBD1 (6 bases). The germline V gene has CDR1 LGHDT and CDR2 YNNKEL (reference sequence). V lost 4 bases and J 6 bases, leaving 10 bases between the germline ends. There are 14 residues in the CDR3. The CDR3 DNA reads TGTGCCAGCAGCCCCCTAGGGGGTAATTCACCCCTCCACTTT. Its protein is CASSPLGGNSPLHF.

The chain joins TRBV15 to TRBJ1-5, with a weak D call TRBD1 (5 bases). The CDR3 is 15 residues long. Trimming took 3 bases from V and 2 from J, leaving 11 bases between them. Germline V gene lookup returns CDR1 LNHNV and CDR2 YYDKDF (reference sequence). The CDR3 nucleotides are TGTGCCACCAGCAGGGTTAGGGACGGCAATCAGCCCCAGCATTTT. Its translation: CATSRVRDGNQPQHF.

This clonotype was detected once. The V call is TRBV7-3, the J call TRBJ2-7; maybe TRBD1 (6 bases). Germline V gene sequence: CDR1 SGHTA, CDR2 FQGTGA. Trimming removed 5 bases at V and 10 bases at J, with 24 bases between. The CDR3 extends over 15 amino acids. CDR3 sequence: CASSPGVGGWGEQYF. DNA of the CDR3: TGTGCCAGCAGCCCAGGGGTTGGAGGTTGGGGTGAACAGTACTTC.

The chain uses TRBV29-1 and TRBJ2-7; unclear D gene. V was clipped by 3 bases and J by 4 bases, with 7 bases between them. There are 11 residues in the CDR3. Germline V lookup: CDR1 SQVTM, CDR2 ANQGSEA. The CDR3 spells CSVDWAYEQYF. Here the CDR3 DNA reads TGCAGCGTTGATTGGGCGTACGAGCAGTACTTC.

This clonotype was recorded a few times. The V call is TRBV20-1, the J call TRBJ2-5, with no clear D. Germline lookup yields CDR1 DFQATT and CDR2 SNEGSKA (reference sequence). This CDR3 comprises 13 residues. Trimming stripped 5 bases from V and 5 bases from J, with 15 bases between. The CDR3 protein is CSAPDWFRETQYF. CDR3 sequence (DNA): TGCAGTGCTCCCGACTGGTTCCGGGAGACCCAGTACTTC.

The rearrangement uses TRBV6-4 and TRBJ1-1, with 8 bases matching TRBD1. With V trimmed by 2 bases and J by 2 bases, 7 bases remained unmatched. CDR3 length: 16 residues. Germline values: CDR1 MRHNA, CDR2 SNTAGT. CDR3 residues: CASSDPLGQGNTEAFF. In DNA form, the CDR3 reads TGTGCCAGCAGTGACCCCCTCGGACAGGGAAACACTGAAGCTTTCTTT.

V and J are TRBV5-1 and TRBJ2-5; TRBD2 aligns across 16 bases. From germline, CDR1 is SGHRS and CDR2 YFSETQ. The V and J ends lost 0 bases and 4 bases, in that order; junction bases with no gene match: 12. This CDR3 is built from 20 residues. The CDR3 DNA sequence: TGCGCCAGCAGCTTGGTCGGTCCGGGACTAGCGGGAGGGCGGTCAGAGACCCAGTACTTC. Translation: CASSLVGPGLAGGRSETQYF. Full variable domain (remainder filled in from reference TRBV5-1 and TRBJ2-5): KAGVTQTPRYLIKTRGQQVTLSCSPISGHRSVSWYQQTPGQGLQFLFEYFSETQRNKGNFPGRFSGRQFSNSRSEMNVSTLELGDSALYLCASSLVGPGLAGGRSETQYFGPGTRLLVL.

The V gene is TRBV6-1, the J gene TRBJ2-7; TRBD2 aligns across 9 bases. This CDR3 region has 15 residues. The germline gives CDR1 MNHNS, CDR2 SASEGT. V dropped 0 bases and J dropped 5; count of bases not matched to a gene: 5. The CDR3 region has the DNA TGTGCCAGCAGTGAAGCCCCGGGACTAGCACACGAGCAGTACTTC. Encoded protein: CASSEAPGLAHEQYF.

This clonotype has a handful of counts. The chain combines TRBV9 with TRBJ2-3, with D hard to call. The V end lost 0 bases, the J end lost 4 bases, and 9 bases lay between the germline ends. From germline, CDR1 is SGDLS and CDR2 YYNGEE. The CDR3 has 14 residues. CDR3 bases: TGTGCCAGCAGCGTAGGCAGACGCGCAGATACGCAGTATTTT. Its protein is CASSVGRRADTQYF. Looking up the rest from reference TRBV9 and TRBJ2-3 gives the full variable domain: DSGVTQTPKHLITATGQRVTLRCSPRSGDLSVYWYQQSLDQGLQFLIQYYNGEERAKGNILERFSAQQFPDLHSELNLSSLELGDSALYFCASSVGRRADTQYFGPGTRLTVL.

The rearrangement links TRBV10-3 to TRBJ2-5, with a tentative D call TRBD2 (6 bases). The CDR3 has 19 residues. Germline V gives CDR1 ENHRY, CDR2 SYGVKD. V was cut by 3 bases and J by 11 bases, with 34 bases left in between. The CDR3 sequence is CAISDLGLAHYSSYNEQYF. The DNA of the CDR3 is TGTGCCATCAGTGACTTAGGGCTAGCGCATTACAGCTCCTACAATGAGCAGTACTTC.

This clonotype turned up a few times. The chain couples TRBV10-3 to TRBJ2-6; D gene ambiguous. Germline V lookup: CDR1 ENHRY, CDR2 SYGVKD. This CDR3 has 16 residues. Trimming removed 10 bases from V and 0 bases from J, with 16 bases in between. CDR3 sequence: CATIREPRSGANVLTF. Here the CDR3 DNA reads TGTGCCACCATACGAGAACCCCGCTCTGGGGCCAACGTCCTGACTTTC.

This chain joins TRBV7-9 and TRBJ1-2, with D possibly TRBD1 on 6 matching bases. The ends were cut back, 5 bases at V and 6 bases at J, with 13 bases in the middle. Germline CDR1 is SEHNR and CDR2 is FQNEAQ (reference sequence). The CDR3 sequence is 13 residues long. This CDR3 is CASSNKGGNGYTF. CDR3 DNA sequence: TGTGCCAGCAGCAATAAGGGGGGGAATGGCTACACCTTC.